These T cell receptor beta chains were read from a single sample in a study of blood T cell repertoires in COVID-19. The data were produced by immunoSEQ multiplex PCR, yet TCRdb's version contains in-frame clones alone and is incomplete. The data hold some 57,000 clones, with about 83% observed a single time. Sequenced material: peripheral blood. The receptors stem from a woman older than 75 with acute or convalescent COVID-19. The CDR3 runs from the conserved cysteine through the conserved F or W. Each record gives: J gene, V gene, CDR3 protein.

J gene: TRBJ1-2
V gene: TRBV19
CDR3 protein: CASSWDRESPHGGYTF

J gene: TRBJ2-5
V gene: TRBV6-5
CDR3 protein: CASTPGVASSTQYF

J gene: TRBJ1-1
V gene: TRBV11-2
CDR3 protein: CASSLGGGAIGEAFF

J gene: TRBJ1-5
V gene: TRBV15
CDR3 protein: CATSRALQGLQPQHF

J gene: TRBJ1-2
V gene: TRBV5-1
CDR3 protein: CASSLYRTGERTNYGYTF

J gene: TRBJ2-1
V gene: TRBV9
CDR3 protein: CASSVATSGGHEQFF

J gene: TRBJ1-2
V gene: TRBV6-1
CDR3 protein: CASSEDRSNYGYTF

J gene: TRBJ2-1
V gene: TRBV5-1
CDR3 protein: CASSSAKREMNEQFF

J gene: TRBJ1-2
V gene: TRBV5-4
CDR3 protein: CASIKTGNYGYTF

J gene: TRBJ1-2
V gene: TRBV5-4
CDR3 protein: CASSWMGGTHGYTF

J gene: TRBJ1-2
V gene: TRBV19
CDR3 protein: CASEDNRYGYTF

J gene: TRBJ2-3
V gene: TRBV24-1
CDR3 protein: CATSDRGQGDVTDTQYF

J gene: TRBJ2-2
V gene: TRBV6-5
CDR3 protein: CASSLSGSNTGELFF

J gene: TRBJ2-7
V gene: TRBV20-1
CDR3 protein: CSARSGHEQYF

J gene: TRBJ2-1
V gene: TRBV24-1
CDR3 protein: CATSDGLAGGSYNEQFF

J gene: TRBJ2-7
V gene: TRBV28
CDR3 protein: CASSSPLPPYEQYF

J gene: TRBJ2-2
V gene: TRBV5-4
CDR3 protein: CASSQRWVGELFF

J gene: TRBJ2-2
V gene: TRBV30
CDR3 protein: CAWSVQIEAGELFF

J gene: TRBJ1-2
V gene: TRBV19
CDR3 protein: CASSSPRASAGYGYTF

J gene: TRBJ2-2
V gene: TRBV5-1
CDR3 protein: CASRINQGNTGELFF

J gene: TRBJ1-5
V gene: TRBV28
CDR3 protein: CASSFFSIRTGALNQPQHF

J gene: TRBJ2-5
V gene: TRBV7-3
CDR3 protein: CASSPTREETQYF

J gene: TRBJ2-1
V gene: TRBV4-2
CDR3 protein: CASSLTSGVFYNEQFF

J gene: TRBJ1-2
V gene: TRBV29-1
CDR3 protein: CSVQPRRGYTF

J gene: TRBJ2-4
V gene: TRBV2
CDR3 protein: CASLWGFGEGIQYF

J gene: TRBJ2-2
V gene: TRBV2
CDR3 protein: CASSPLLAGNTGELFF

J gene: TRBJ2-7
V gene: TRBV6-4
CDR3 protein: CASSDPLLRDYEQYF

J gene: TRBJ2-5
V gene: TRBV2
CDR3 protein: CASSLRGTSYETQYF

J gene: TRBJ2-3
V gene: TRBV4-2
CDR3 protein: CASSQEGGRAKDTQYF

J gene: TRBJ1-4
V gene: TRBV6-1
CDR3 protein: CASSEASTGLEKLFF

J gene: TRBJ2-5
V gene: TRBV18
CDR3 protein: CASSPEPRFQETQYF

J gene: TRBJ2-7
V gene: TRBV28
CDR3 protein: CASSWRLDGTSGAPTYEQYF

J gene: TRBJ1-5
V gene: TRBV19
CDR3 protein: CASRGPGVNQPQHF

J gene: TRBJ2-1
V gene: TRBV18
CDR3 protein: CASSRRRAGEQFF

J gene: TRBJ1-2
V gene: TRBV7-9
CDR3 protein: CASSSAGGRGNGYTF

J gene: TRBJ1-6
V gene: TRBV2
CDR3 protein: CASTPGTGVNSPLHF

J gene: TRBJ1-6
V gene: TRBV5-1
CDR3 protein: CASSLKGTGDSPLHF

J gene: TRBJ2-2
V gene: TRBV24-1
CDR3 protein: CATSRGTTGELFF

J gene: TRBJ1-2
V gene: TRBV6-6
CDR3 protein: CASSDQDRGYTF

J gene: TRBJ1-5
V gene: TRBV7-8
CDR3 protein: CASSPGTGAGNQPQHF

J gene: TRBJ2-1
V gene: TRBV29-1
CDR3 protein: CSVGRLAGDEQFF

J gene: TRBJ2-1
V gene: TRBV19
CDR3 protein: CASMGREPTGGQFF

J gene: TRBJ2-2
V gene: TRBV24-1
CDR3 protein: CATSGGPPGELFF

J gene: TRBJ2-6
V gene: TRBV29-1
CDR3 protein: CSVRDEAGANVLTF

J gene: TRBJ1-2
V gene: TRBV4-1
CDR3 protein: CASSRGQGAYYGYTF

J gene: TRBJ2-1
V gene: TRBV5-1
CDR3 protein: CASSPTSGINEQFF